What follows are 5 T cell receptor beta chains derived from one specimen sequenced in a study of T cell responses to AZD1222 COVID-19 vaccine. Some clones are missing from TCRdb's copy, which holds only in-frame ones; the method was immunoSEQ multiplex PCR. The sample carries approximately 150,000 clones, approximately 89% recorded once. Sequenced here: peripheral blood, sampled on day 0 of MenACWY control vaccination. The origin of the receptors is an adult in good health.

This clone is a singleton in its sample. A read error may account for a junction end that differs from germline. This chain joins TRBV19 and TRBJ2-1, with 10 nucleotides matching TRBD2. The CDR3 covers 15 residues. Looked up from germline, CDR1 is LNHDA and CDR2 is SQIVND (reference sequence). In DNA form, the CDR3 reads TGTGCCAGTAGTCTTCTAGCGGGAGAATACAGTGAGCAGTTCTTC. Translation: CASSLLAGEYSEQFF.

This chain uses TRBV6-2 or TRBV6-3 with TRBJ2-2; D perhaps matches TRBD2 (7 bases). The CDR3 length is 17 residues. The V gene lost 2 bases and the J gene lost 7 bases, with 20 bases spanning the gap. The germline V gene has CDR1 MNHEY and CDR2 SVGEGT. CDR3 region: CASSYGGGPPHIGELFF. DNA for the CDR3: TGTGCCAGCAGTTACGGGGGGGGGCCCCCCCATATCGGGGAGCTGTTTTTT.

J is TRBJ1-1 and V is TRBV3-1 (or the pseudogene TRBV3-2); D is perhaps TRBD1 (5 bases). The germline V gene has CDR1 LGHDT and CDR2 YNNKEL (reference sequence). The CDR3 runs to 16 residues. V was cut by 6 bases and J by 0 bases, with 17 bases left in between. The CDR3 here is CASRPTPGLMNTEAFF. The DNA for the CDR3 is TGTGCCAGCAGACCTACCCCGGGACTTATGAACACTGAAGCTTTCTTT.

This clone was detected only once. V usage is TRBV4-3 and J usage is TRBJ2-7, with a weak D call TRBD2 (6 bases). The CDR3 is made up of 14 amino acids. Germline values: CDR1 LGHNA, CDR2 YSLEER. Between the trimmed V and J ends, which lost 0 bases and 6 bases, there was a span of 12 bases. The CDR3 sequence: CASSQDLARGEQYF. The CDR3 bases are TGCGCCAGCAGCCAAGACCTAGCGAGGGGCGAGCAGTACTTC.

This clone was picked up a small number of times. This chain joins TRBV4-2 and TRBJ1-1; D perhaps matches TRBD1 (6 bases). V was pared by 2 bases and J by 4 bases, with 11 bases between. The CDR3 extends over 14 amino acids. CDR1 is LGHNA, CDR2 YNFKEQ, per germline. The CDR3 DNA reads TGTGCCAGCAGCCAACGGACAGCACTCACTGAAGCTTTCTTT. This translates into CASSQRTALTEAFF.